The 2 T cell receptor beta chains presented below share a single source sample, sequenced in a study of beta chain features in type 1 diabetes. Study-level results: Shortening that was moderate but significant affected the TCRB CDR3s of Type 1 diabetes patients in all four CD4+ subsets.

Sequenced material consisted of expressed TCRB transcripts (all of the isolated RNA was reverse transcribed). The table came from immunoSEQ multiplex PCR; TCRdb's copy has only in-frame clones and leaves some out. The sample holds hundreds of thousands of clones; roughly an eighth are singletons and the top ten take 0.035% to 0.045%. These receptors are not linked to any known antigen. Specimen: naive CD4+ T cells from blood. These receptor sequences come from a man aged 18 to 29 with type 1 diabetes.

The chain uses TRBV28 and TRBJ2-3; 7 positions agree with TRBD2. The germline gives CDR1 MDHEN, CDR2 SYDVKM. CDR3 length: 15 residues. The V gene end was trimmed by 2 bases and the J gene end by 10 bases; junction bases not matched to a gene: 12. The DNA of the CDR3 is TGTGCCAGCAGTTTAGGCGGGAGAGTTTTGTTGGCGCAGTATTTT. This encodes CASSLGGRVLLAQYF.

This chain joins TRBV30 and TRBJ2-7; 9 bases are a match to TRBD1. This CDR3 comprises 15 residues. J lost 2 bases, V lost 5 bases, and 10 bases had no gene match. Germline V gene lookup returns CDR1 GTSNPN and CDR2 SVGIG (reference sequence). The CDR3 bases are TGTGCCTGGGACCCGGGGACAGGGTTTCCCTACGAGCAGTACTTC. This encodes CAWDPGTGFPYEQYF.